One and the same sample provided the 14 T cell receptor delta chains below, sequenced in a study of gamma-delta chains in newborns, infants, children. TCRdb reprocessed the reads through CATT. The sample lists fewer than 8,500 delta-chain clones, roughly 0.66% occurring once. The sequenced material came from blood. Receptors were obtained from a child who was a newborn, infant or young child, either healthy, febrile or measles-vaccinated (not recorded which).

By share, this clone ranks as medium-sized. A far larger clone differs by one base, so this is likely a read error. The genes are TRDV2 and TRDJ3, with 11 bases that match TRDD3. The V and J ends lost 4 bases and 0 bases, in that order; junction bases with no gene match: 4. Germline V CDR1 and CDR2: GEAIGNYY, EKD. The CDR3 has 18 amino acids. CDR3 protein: CACERLGDSSWDTRQMFF. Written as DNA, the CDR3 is TGTGCCTGTGAGCGACTGGGGGATAGCTCCTGGGACACCCGACAGATGTTTTTC.

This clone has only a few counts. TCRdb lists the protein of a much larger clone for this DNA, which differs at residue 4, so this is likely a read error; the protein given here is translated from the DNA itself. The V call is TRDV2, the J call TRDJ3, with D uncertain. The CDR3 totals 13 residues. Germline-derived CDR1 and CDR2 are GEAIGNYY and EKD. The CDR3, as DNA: TGTGCCTGTAACACCTGGGACACCCGACAGATGTTTTTC. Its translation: CACNTWDTRQMFF.

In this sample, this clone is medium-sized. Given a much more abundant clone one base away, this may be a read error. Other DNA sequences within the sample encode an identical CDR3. The DNA of the CDR3 is TGTGCCTGTGACACCGGCTGGGGGGCCGCTAGCTCCTGGGACACCCGCCAGATGTTTTTC. As protein: CACDTGWGAASSWDTRQMFF. J is TRDJ3 and V is TRDV2; 7 positions agree with TRDD3. The CDR3 is 20 amino acids. CDR1 is GEAIGNYY, CDR2 EKD, per germline.

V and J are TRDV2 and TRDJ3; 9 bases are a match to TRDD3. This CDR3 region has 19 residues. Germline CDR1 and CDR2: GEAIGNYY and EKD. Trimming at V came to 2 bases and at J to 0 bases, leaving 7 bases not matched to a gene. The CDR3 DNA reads TGTGCCTGTGACAGACTGGGGGAAAAAGTCTCCTGGGACACCCGACAGATGTTTTTC. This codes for CACDRLGEKVSWDTRQMFF.

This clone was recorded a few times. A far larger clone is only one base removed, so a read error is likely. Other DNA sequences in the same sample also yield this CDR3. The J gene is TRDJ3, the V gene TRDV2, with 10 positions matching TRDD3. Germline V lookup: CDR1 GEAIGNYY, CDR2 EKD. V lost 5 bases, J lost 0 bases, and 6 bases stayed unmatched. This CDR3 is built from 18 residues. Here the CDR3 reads CACVQLGDSSWDTRQMFF. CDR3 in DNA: TGTGCCTGTGTCCAGCTGGGGGATAGCTCCTGGGACACCCGACAGATGTTTTTC.

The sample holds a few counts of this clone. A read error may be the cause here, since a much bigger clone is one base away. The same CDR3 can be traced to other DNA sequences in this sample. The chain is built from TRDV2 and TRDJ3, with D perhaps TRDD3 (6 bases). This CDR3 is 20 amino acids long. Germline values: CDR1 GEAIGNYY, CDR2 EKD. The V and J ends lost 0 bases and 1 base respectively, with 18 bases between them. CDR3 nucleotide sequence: TGTGCCTGTGACACCGGGTGGGGATTCCGGAGTTCCTGGGACACCCGACAGATGTTTTTC. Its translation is CACDTGWGFRSSWDTRQMFF.

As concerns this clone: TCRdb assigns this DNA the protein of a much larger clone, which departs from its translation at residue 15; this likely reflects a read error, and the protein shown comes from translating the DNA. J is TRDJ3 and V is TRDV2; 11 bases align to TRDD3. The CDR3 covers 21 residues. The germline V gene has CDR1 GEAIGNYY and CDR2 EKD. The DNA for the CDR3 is TGTGCCTGTGACACCGTACTGGGGGATAACCCTAGCTCCTGGGGCACCCGACAGATGTTTTTC. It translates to CACDTVLGDNPSSWGTRQMFF.

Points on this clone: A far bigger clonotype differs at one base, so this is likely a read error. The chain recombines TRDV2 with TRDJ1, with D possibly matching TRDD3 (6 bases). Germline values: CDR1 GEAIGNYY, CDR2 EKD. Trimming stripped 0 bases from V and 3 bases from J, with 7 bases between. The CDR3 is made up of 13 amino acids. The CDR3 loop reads CACDTWGADKLIF. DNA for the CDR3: TGTGCCTGTGACACCTGGGGGGCCGATAAACTCATCTTT.

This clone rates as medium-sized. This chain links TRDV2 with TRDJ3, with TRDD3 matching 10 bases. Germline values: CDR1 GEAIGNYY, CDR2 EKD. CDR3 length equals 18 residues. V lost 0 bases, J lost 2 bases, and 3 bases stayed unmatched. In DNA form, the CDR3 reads TGTGCCTGTGACACCGGGGGATACGTTGCCTGGGACACCCGACAGATGTTTTTC. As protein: CACDTGGYVAWDTRQMFF.

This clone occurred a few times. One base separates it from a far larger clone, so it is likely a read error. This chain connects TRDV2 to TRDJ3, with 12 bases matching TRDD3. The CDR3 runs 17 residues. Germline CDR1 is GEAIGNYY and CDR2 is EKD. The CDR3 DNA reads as TGTGCCTGTGACAGTACTGGGGGATACTGGGACACCCGACAGGTGTTTTTC. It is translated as CACDSTGGYWDTRQVFF.

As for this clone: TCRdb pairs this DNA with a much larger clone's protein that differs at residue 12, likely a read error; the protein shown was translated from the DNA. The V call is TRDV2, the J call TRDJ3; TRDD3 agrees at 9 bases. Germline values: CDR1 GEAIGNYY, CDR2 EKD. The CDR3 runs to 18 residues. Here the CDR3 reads CACDNTGGVSWGTRQMFF. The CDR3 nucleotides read TGTGCCTGTGACAATACTGGGGGAGTCTCCTGGGGCACCCGACAGATGTTTTTC.

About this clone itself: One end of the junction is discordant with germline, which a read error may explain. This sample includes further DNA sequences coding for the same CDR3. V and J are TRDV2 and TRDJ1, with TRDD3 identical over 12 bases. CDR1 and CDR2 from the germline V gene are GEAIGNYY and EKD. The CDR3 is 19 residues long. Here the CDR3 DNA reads TGCGCCTGTGACACCGCGGGAAACTGGGGGATACTTAGGACCGATAAACTTATCTTT. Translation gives CACDTAGNWGILRTDKLIF.

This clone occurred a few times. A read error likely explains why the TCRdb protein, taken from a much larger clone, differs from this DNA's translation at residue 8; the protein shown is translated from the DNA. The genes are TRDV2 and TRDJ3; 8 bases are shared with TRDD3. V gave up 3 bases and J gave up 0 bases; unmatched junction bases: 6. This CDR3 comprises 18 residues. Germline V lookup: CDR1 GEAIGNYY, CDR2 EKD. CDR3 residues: CACDVLGGLSWDTRQMFF. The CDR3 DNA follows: TGTGCCTGTGACGTACTGGGGGGACTCTCCTGGGACACCCGACAGATGTTTTTC.

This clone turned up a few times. The CDR3 DNA is TGTGCCTGTGACTACTGGGGGTCAGCACAACTCTTCTTT. It specifies CACDYWGSAQLFF. The chain employs TRDV2 and TRDJ2, with 8 bases aligning to TRDD3. Trimming removed 3 bases from V and 6 bases from J; junction bases left unmatched: 2. The CDR3 is made up of 13 amino acids. In germline, CDR1 is GEAIGNYY, CDR2 EKD.